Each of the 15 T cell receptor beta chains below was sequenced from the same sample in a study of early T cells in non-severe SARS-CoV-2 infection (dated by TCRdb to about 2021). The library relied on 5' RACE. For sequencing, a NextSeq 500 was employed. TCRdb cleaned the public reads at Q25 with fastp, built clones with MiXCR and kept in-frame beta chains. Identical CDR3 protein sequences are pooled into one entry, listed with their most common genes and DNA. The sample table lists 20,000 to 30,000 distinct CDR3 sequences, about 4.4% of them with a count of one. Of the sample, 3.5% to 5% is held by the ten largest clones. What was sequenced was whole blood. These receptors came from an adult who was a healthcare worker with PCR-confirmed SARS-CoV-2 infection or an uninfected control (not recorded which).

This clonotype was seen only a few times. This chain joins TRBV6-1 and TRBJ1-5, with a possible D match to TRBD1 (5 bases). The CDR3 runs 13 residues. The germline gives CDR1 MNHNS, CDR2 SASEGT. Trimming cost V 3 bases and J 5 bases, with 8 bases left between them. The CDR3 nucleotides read TGTGCCAGCAGTGAGGGACCTGATCAGCCCCAGCATTTT. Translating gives CASSEGPDQPQHF.

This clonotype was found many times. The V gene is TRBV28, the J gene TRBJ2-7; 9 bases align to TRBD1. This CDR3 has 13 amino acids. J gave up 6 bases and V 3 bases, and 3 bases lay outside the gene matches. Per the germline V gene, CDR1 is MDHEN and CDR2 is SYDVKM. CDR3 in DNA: TGTGCCAGCAGTTTCGGACAGGGGATCGAGCAGTACTTC. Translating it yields CASSFGQGIEQYF.

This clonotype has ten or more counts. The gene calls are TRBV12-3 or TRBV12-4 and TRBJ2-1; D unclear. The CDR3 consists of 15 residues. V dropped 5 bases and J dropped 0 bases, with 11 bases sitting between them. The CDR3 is CASSPPLSSYNEQFF. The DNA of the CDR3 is TGTGCCAGCAGTCCCCCCCTGAGCTCCTACAATGAGCAGTTCTTC.

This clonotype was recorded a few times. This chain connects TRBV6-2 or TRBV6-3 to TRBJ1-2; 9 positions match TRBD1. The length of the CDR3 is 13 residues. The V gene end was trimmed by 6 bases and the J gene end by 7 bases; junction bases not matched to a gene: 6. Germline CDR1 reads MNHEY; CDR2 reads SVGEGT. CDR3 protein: CASSYGTGIGYTF. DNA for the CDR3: TGTGCCAGCAGCTACGGGACAGGGATTGGCTACACCTTC.

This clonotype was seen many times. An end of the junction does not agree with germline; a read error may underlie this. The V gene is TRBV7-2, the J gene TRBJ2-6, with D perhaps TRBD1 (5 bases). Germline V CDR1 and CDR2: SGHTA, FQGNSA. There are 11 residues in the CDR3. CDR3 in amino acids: CASSLGGDSIF. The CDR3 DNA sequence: TGTGCCAGCAGCTTAGGAGGTGACAGCATTTTC.

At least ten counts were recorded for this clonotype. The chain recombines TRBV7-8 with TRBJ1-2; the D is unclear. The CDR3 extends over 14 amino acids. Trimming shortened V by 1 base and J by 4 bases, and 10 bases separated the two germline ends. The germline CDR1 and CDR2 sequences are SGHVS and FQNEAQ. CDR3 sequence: CASSLGPDLYGYTF. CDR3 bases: TGTGCCAGCAGCTTAGGTCCGGATCTCTATGGCTACACCTTC.

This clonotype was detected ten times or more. The CDR3 region is CASSETGQGYEQYF. DNA for the CDR3: TGTGCCAGCAGTGAAACGGGACAGGGCTACGAGCAGTACTTC. This chain links TRBV6-1 with TRBJ2-7; 9 nucleotides match TRBD1. The J segment lost 3 bases and the V segment lost 2 bases, leaving 2 bases of the junction unmatched. CDR1 and CDR2 (germline): MNHNS, SASEGT. The CDR3 runs 14 residues.

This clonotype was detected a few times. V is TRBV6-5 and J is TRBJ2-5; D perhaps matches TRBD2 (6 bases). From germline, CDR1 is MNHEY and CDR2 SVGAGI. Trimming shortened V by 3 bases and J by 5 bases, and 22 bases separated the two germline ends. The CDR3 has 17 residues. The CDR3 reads CASSYRGGTEGKETQYF. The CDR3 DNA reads TGTGCCAGCAGTTATAGGGGCGGGACGGAAGGGAAGGAGACCCAGTACTTC.

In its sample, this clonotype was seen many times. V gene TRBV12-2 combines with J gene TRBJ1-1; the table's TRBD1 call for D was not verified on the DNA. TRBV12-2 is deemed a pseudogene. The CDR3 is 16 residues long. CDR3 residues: CASRFDRGYPNTEAFF. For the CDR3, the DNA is TGTGCAAGTCGTTTCGACAGGGGGTATCCGAACACTGAAGCTTTCTTT.

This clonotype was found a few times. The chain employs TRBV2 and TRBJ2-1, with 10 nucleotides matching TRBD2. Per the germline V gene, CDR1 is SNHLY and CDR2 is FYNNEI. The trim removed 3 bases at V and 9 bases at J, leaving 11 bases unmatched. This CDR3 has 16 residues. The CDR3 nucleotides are TGTGCCAGCAGTGAGAGAGGGCTAGCGGGAGTGAGTGAGCAGTTCTTC. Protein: CASSERGLAGVSEQFF.

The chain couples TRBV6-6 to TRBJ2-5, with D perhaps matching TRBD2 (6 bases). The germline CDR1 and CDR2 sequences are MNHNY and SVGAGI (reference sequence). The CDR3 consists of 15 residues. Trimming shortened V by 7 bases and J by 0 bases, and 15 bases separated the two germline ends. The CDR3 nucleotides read TGTGCCAGCACACCGGGACGGGGGTACCAAGAGACCCAGTACTTC. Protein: CASTPGRGYQETQYF.

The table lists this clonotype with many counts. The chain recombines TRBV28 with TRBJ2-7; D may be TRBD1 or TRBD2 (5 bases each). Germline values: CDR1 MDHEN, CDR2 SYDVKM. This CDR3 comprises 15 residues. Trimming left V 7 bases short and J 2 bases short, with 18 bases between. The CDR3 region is CASIPPGTAAYEQYF. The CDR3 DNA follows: TGTGCCAGCATTCCCCCCGGGACGGCAGCCTACGAGCAGTACTTC. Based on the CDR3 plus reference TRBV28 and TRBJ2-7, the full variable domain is DVKVTQSSRYLVKRTGEKVFLECVQDMDHENMFWYRQDPGLGLRLIYFSYDVKMKEKGDIPEGYSVSREKKERFSLILESASTNQTSMYLCASIPPGTAAYEQYFGPGTRLTVT.

CDR3 sequence reads: CSAPVGNTGELFF. The CDR3 bases are TGCAGTGCCCCGGTGGGAAACACCGGGGAGCTGTTTTTT. The V gene is TRBV20-1, the J gene TRBJ2-2; D remains unclear. V was shortened by 6 bases and J by 2 bases, with 10 bases between the two germline ends. Germline V lookup: CDR1 DFQATT, CDR2 SNEGSKA (reference sequence). The CDR3 loop spans 13 amino acids.

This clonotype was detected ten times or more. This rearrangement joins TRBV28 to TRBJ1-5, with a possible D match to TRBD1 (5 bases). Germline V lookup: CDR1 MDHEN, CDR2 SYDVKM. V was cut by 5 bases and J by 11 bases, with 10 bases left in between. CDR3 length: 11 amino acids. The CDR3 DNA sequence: TGTGCCAGCAGTCTCTCGGGGGCCCAGCATTTT. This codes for CASSLSGAQHF.

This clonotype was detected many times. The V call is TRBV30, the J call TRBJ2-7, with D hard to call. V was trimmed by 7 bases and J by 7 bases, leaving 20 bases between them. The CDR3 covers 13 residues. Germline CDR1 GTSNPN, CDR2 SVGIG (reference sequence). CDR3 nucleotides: TGTGCCTTTGAGAGGCCCCCGTCTAGGGAGCAGTACTTC. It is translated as CAFERPPSREQYF.